Shown below are 3 T cell receptor beta chains from a single sample sequenced in a study of blood T cell repertoires in COVID-19. The assay was immunoSEQ multiplex PCR, and TCRdb's table has in-frame clones only and misses some. Among around 250,000 clones listed, 80% to 85% were seen once. The sequenced sample was PBMCs or T cells enriched from blood (not recorded which). The source is a man aged 45-65 years who had recovered from COVID-19.

V gene TRBV11-2 combines with J gene TRBJ2-7; the match to TRBD1 covers 7 bases. Per germline, CDR1 SGHAT and CDR2 FQNNGV. This CDR3 comprises 16 residues. J gave up 1 base and V 5 bases, and 11 bases lay outside the gene matches. The CDR3 region is CASSIQGPPTSYEQYF. The DNA for the CDR3 is TGTGCCAGCAGCATACAGGGGCCACCGACGTCCTACGAGCAGTACTTC.

This clone occurred a few times. The rearrangement joins TRBV7-8 to TRBJ2-5; the match to TRBD1 covers 9 bases. Germline trimming cut 1 base from V and 2 bases from J; bases unmatched to any gene: 2. Germline assignment: CDR1 SGHVS and CDR2 FQNEAQ. The CDR3 runs 15 residues. The CDR3 is CASSLEQGAQETQYF. The CDR3 nucleotides are TGTGCCAGCAGCTTAGAACAGGGGGCTCAAGAGACCCAGTACTTC.

This chain links TRBV5-5 with TRBJ2-7; 7 bases map to TRBD1. Germline CDR1 SGHKS, CDR2 YYEKEE (reference sequence). This CDR3 has 14 amino acids. With 5 bases clipped from V and 5 bases from J, the junction kept 10 bases outside the gene matches. The CDR3 nucleotides are TGTGCCAGCAGGGGACAGCCCGGGCTCGACGAGCAGTACTTC. This sequence encodes CASRGQPGLDEQYF.